A selection of T cell receptor beta chains follows, all from one sample in a study of tumor-infiltrating lymphocytes in localized non-small cell lung cancer. Measured with immunoSEQ multiplex PCR; TCRdb has only the in-frame clones, and not every one. Of some 29,000 clones detected, approximately 85% appear once; the ten largest clones hold over 2%. The sequencing input was lung tumor tissue. These receptors came from a human donor with non-small cell lung cancer. Each CDR3 is given with its conserved first and last residue. The D gene is left open where the match is weak. A row's size may be missing; if present it is once, few, many or a size class.

V gene	D gene	J gene	clone size	CDR3 DNA	CDR3 protein
TRBV10-3	TRBD2	TRBJ2-3	-	TGTGCCAGCAGCGGGGGGACCCCCACAGATACGCAGTATTTT	CASSGGTPTDTQYF
TRBV25-1	-	TRBJ1-6	-	TGTGCCAGCAGTGATACCCGGTGGGGCGGCTCACCCCTCCACTTT	CASSDTRWGGSPLHF
TRBV5-6	-	TRBJ1-6	-	TGTGCCAGCAGCTCCCTGGGCAGAAGCTCCTATAATTCACCCCTCCACTTT	CASSSLGRSSYNSPLHF
TRBV6-5	-	TRBJ1-5	-	TGTGCCAGCAGAAATGCACTGTATAGCAATCAGCCCCAGCATTTT	CASRNALYSNQPQHF
TRBV6-5	-	TRBJ2-7	-	TGTGCCAGCCGACACGACTACGAGCAGTACTTC	CASRHDYEQYF
TRBV6-1	-	TRBJ1-1	-	TGTGCCAGCAGTACAGGGCTGAGGGCTTTCTTT	CASSTGLRAFF
TRBV6-5	TRBD1	TRBJ1-2	-	TGTGCCAGCAGTTACCAGGGGGGTCGCGGCTACACCTTC	CASSYQGGRGYTF
TRBV7-6	-	TRBJ2-3	-	TGTGCCAGCAGCTTCGGAGTTACAGATACGCAGTATTTT	CASSFGVTDTQYF
TRBV4-3	-	TRBJ1-1	-	TGCGCCAGCAGCCAAACTTTGCGGGGAATGAACACTGAAGCTTTCTTT	CASSQTLRGMNTEAFF
TRBV5-6	-	TRBJ1-1	-	TGTGCCAGCAGCATGATAGGACCGAACACTGAAGCTTTCTTT	CASSMIGPNTEAFF
TRBV11-2	TRBD2	TRBJ2-3	-	TGTGCCAGCAGCGCGGGACTAGCGGGGGGGTCGGATACGCAGTATTTT	CASSAGLAGGSDTQYF
TRBV4-3	-	TRBJ1-5	-	TGCGCCAGCAGCCGGCTTCGGGGTCAGCCCCAGCATTTT	CASSRLRGQPQHF
TRBV7-3	-	TRBJ2-3	-	TGTGCCAGCAGCCCGGGGGAGAGCACAGATACGCAGTATTTT	CASSPGESTDTQYF
TRBV7-2	-	TRBJ2-5	-	TGTGCCAGCAGCTTGGTCGGGGGCCCTAGGGAGACCCAGTACTTC	CASSLVGGPRETQYF
TRBV5-6	-	TRBJ2-1	-	TGTGCCAGCAGCTTGTACGGAGCGGGGCAGTTCTTC	CASSLYGAGQFF
TRBV5-1	-	TRBJ2-1	-	TGCGCCAGCAGCTTGTCGGGGACGGCGGACAATGAGCAGTTCTTC	CASSLSGTADNEQFF
TRBV19	-	TRBJ1-5	few	TGTGCCAGTAGTATAGATAGAACAGCCTATAGCAATCAGCCCCAGCATTTT	CASSIDRTAYSNQPQHF
TRBV6-1	-	TRBJ1-1	once	TGTGCCAGCAGACAGGGAACTGAAGCTTTCTTT	CASRQGTEAFF
TRBV13	-	TRBJ2-2	-	TGTGCCAGCAGCCGTACCGACACCGGGGAGCTGTTTTTT	CASSRTDTGELFF
TRBV5-1	-	TRBJ2-5	-	TGCGCCAGCAGCCCCGACAGGTCAGGTTGGGCCCAGTACTTC	CASSPDRSGWAQYF
TRBV7-2	TRBD1	TRBJ1-3	-	TGTGCCAGCAGCTTAGACAGGGGGCGGTTTGGAAACACCATATATTTT	CASSLDRGRFGNTIYF
TRBV7-2	-	TRBJ2-5	-	TGTGCCAGCAGCGTGGGGGAAGAGACCCAGTACTTC	CASSVGEETQYF
TRBV30	TRBD1	TRBJ1-1	few	TGTGCCTGGAGTTTACGGGACAGGGGGTTAGCTTTCTTT	CAWSLRDRGLAFF
TRBV18	TRBD1	TRBJ2-7	few	TGTGCCAGCTCACCACCCTCAGGGGGCGCCTACGAGCAGTACTTC	CASSPPSGGAYEQYF
TRBV6-6	TRBD1	TRBJ1-1	-	TGTGCCAGCAGTCCACAGGGGACCGAAGCTTTCTTT	CASSPQGTEAFF
TRBV4-1	-	TRBJ1-5	-	TGCGCCAGCAGCCAAGCAGGGGACCTCAGGGGTCAGCCCCAGCATTTT	CASSQAGDLRGQPQHF
TRBV5-6	-	TRBJ1-6	-	TGTGCCAGCAGCCCCCGGTTCGGCAATTCACCCCTCCACTTT	CASSPRFGNSPLHF
TRBV7-2	TRBD1	TRBJ1-1	-	TGTGCCAGCAGCTTGGGACAGGCTGTCACTGAAGCTTTCTTT	CASSLGQAVTEAFF
TRBV15	TRBD2	TRBJ2-3	once	TGTGCCACCAGCAGCCTTGCGGGGGACCGCACAGATACGCAGTATTTT	CATSSLAGDRTDTQYF
TRBV11-3	-	TRBJ2-5	-	TGTGCCAGCAGCTCCGACCGGGAGACCCAGTACTTC	CASSSDRETQYF
TRBV29-1	TRBD1	TRBJ1-3	-	TGCAGCGTTGGGAATGGACAGGTTACCTCTGGAAACACCATATATTTT	CSVGNGQVTSGNTIYF
TRBV6-1	TRBD1	TRBJ1-2	-	TGTGCCGCCCAGACAGGGACCTATGGCTACACCTTC	CAAQTGTYGYTF
TRBV9	-	TRBJ2-3	-	TGTGCCAGCAGCGTAACGGTAATCACAGATACGCAGTATTTT	CASSVTVITDTQYF
TRBV6-5	TRBD1	TRBJ1-2	-	TGTGCCAGCAGTAAGAAGGGGGCGCGAAATGGCTACACCTTC	CASSKKGARNGYTF
TRBV9	TRBD1	TRBJ2-7	-	TGTGCCAGCAGCCCGAGCCCGGACAGGGTTGGAACTATCGAGCAGTACTTC	CASSPSPDRVGTIEQYF
TRBV11-1	-	TRBJ2-7	-	TGTGCCAGCAGCAAGAACAGGGACGAGCAGTACTTC	CASSKNRDEQYF
TRBV7-4	-	TRBJ1-2	-	TGTGCCAGCAGCTTCCCTGGGGGCGAGACGGCCTATGGCTACACCTTC	CASSFPGGETAYGYTF
TRBV7-8	-	TRBJ2-7	-	TGTGCCAGCAGCCCCGGCGAGATTATTGCCTACGAGCAGTACTTC	CASSPGEIIAYEQYF
TRBV4-3	-	TRBJ1-6	-	TGCGCCAGCAGCCAGACAGGCTCCTATAATTCACCCCTCCACTTT	CASSQTGSYNSPLHF
TRBV7-9	TRBD2	TRBJ2-7	-	TGTGCCAGCAGCCCCAGGTGGGAGGGTGAGTACGAGCAGTACTTC	CASSPRWEGEYEQYF
TRBV7-6	TRBD1	TRBJ1-6	-	TGTGCCAGCAGCAGCAGACAGGGTAGCAATTCACCCCTCCACTTT	CASSSRQGSNSPLHF
TRBV6-5	TRBD2	TRBJ2-5	-	TGTGCCAGCAGCCTGGGACTAGTAAGGGAGACCCAGTACTTC	CASSLGLVRETQYF
TRBV7-3	TRBD2	TRBJ2-3	-	TGTGCCAGCAGCATCACTAGCGTCTCAGATACGCAGTATTTT	CASSITSVSDTQYF
TRBV7-7	-	TRBJ2-3	-	TGTGCTAGCAGCTTAGCTCCCATGGATACGCAGTATTTT	CASSLAPMDTQYF
TRBV4-3	TRBD1	TRBJ1-6	-	TGCGCCAGCAGCCAAGTCGCAGTCTCCGACAGGGCTCAGTCACCCCTCCACTTT	CASSQVAVSDRAQSPLHF
TRBV18	-	TRBJ2-7	-	TGTGCCAGCTCGCCGCAATCGGATCTTATAGCCTACGAGCAGTACTTC	CASSPQSDLIAYEQYF
TRBV5-1	-	TRBJ1-4	-	TGCGCCAGCAGCTTGGGGCAGGGGAGTGAAAAACTGTTTTTT	CASSLGQGSEKLFF
TRBV6-5	-	TRBJ2-1	-	TGTGCCAGCAGTTACTCGGGTCAGGGGTTGGCTGAGCAGTTCTTC	CASSYSGQGLAEQFF
TRBV6-5	TRBD1	TRBJ1-6	few	TGTGCCAGCAGCCGATCGACAGGGACCTCTTCACCCCTCCACTTT	CASSRSTGTSSPLHF
TRBV7-2	-	TRBJ2-3	-	TGTGCCAGCAGCTTGGGGTTTGGCACAGATACGCAGTATTTT	CASSLGFGTDTQYF
TRBV7-6	-	TRBJ2-3	-	TGTGCCAGCAGCTTGGACCGGGACCGTGGTACAGATACGCAGTATTTT	CASSLDRDRGTDTQYF
TRBV5-1	-	TRBJ2-7	-	TGCGCCAGCAGCTTGGGGCAGGTGGCCTACGAGCAGTACTTC	CASSLGQVAYEQYF
TRBV6-5	-	TRBJ2-5	-	TGTGCCAGCAGAACGGGACTCGAGCAAGAGACCCAGTACTTC	CASRTGLEQETQYF